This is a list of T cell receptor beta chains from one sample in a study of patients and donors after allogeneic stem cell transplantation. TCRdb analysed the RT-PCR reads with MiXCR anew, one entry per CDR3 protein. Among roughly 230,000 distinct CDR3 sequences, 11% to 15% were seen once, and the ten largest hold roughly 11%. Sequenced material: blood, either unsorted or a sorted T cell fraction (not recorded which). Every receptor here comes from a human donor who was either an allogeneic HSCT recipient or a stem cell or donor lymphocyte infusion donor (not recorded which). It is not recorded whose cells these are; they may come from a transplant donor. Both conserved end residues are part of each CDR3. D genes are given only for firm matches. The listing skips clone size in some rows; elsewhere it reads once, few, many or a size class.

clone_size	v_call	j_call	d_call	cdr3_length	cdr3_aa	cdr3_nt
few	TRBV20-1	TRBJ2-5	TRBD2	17	CSALEGERGGLQETQYF	TGCAGTGCTCTCGAGGGGGAGCGGGGGGGGCTCCAAGAGACCCAGTACTTC
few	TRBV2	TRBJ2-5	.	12	CASLRDQETQYF	TGTGCCAGCCTCAGGGACCAAGAGACCCAGTACTTC
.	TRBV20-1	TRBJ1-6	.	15	CSARASLMYNSPLHF	TGCAGTGCTAGAGCGAGCCTAATGTATAATTCACCCCTCCACTTT
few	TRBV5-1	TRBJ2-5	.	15	CASSWGPQNEETQYF	TGCGCCAGCAGCTGGGGACCACAAAACGAAGAGACCCAGTACTTC
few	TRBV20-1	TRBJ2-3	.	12	CSAREYTDTQYF	TGCAGTGCTCGGGAATACACAGATACGCAGTATTTT
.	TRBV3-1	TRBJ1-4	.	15	CASSQGYRYDEKLFF	TGTGCCAGCAGCCAAGGGTACAGGTACGACGAAAAACTGTTTTTT
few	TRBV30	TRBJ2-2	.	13	CAWSVRDTGELFF	TGTGCCTGGAGTGTTCGGGACACCGGGGAGCTGTTTTTT
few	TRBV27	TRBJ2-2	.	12	CASSSTTGELFF	TGTGCCAGCAGTTCGACCACCGGGGAGCTGTTTTTT
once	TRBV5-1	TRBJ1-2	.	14	CASSWDTRLSGYTF	TGCGCCAGCAGCTGGGACACTCGGCTTTCTGGCTACACCTTC
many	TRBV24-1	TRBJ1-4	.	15	CATSLMSTPNEKLFF	TGTGCCACCAGTTTGATGTCCACCCCTAATGAAAAACTGTTTTTT
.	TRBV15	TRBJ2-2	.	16	CATSSSLMTNTGELFF	TGTGCCACCAGCAGTTCCTTAATGACGAACACCGGGGAGCTGTTTTTT
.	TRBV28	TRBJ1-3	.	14	CASSLPGLGNTIYF	TGTGCCAGCAGTTTGCCAGGGCTAGGAAACACCATATATTTT
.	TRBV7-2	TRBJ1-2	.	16	CASSPPPGPHNYGYTF	TGTGCCAGCAGCCCCCCCCCAGGGCCACATAACTATGGCTACACCTTC
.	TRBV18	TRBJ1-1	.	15	CASSLKATVNTEAFF	TGTGCCAGCTCACTCAAAGCGACGGTGAACACTGAAGCTTTCTTT
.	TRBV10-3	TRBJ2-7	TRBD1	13	CAISGQGTDEQYF	TGTGCCATCAGTGGACAAGGGACAGACGAGCAGTACTTC
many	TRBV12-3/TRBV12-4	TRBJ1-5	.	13	CASSLGNNQPQHF	TGTGCCAGCAGTTTAGGGAACAATCAGCCCCAGCATTTT
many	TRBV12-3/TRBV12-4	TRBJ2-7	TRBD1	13	CASSPGTAYEQYF	TGTGCCAGCAGTCCCGGGACAGCCTACGAGCAGTACTTC
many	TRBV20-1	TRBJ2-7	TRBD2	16	CSAKKVTSGFSYEQYF	TGCAGTGCGAAAAAAGTGACTAGCGGGTTTTCCTACGAGCAGTACTTC
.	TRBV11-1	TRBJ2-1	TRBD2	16	CASSPTSGYSYNEQFF	TGTGCCAGCAGCCCGACTAGCGGGTACTCCTACAATGAGCAGTTCTTC
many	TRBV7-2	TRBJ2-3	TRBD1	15	CASSFVRQGADTQYF	TGTGCCAGCAGCTTTGTGCGACAGGGGGCAGATACGCAGTATTTT
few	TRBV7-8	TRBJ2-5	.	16	CASSPSPGTRQETQYF	TGTGCCAGCAGCCCCTCTCCCGGGACACGGCAAGAGACCCAGTACTTC
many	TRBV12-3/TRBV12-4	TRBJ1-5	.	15	CASSPTESSNQPQHF	TGTGCCAGCAGTCCGACAGAGTCTAGCAATCAGCCCCAGCATTTT
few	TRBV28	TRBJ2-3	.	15	CASSSGGGRADTQYF	TGTGCCAGCAGCTCAGGGGGGGGCAGGGCAGATACGCAGTATTTT
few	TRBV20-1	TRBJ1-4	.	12	CSAKQSNEKLFF	TGCAGTGCTAAACAGTCTAATGAAAAACTGTTTTTT
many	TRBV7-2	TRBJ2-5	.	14	CASSHTGERETQYF	TGTGCCAGCAGCCACACAGGAGAGAGGGAGACCCAGTACTTC
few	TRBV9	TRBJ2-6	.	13	CASRLSGANVLTF	TGTGCCAGCAGACTGTCTGGGGCCAACGTCCTGACTTTC
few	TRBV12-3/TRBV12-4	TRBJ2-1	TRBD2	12	CASSRLALEQFF	TGTGCCAGCAGTAGACTAGCACTAGAGCAGTTCTTC
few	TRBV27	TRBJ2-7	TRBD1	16	CASSFNYGTGSYEQYF	TGTGCCAGCAGTTTCAATTACGGGACAGGGAGCTACGAGCAGTACTTC
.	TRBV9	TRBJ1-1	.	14	CASSTRDIDTEAFF	TGTGCCAGCAGCACTCGGGACATAGACACTGAAGCTTTCTTT
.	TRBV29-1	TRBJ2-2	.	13	CSVDYQNTGELFF	TGCAGCGTTGACTACCAGAACACCGGGGAGCTGTTTTTT
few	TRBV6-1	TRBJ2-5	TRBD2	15	CASSPGTSGRQTQYF	TGTGCCAGCAGTCCCGGGACTAGCGGGAGGCAGACCCAGTACTTC
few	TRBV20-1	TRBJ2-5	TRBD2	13	CSAIPSGQETQYF	TGCAGTGCTATCCCTAGCGGCCAAGAGACCCAGTACTTC
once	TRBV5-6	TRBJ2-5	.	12	CASNRVRETQYF	TGTGCCAGCAACAGGGTTCGAGAGACCCAGTACTTC
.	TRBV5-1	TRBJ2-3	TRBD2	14	CASSGTSTTDTQYF	TGCGCCAGCAGCGGGACTAGCACCACAGATACGCAGTATTTT
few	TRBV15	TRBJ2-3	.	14	CATSREPRGDTQYF	TGTGCCACCAGCAGAGAACCCCGGGGAGATACGCAGTATTTT
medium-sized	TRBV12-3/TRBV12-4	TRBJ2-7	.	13	CASSMGTAFEQYF	TGTGCCAGCAGCATGGGGACCGCCTTCGAGCAGTACTTC
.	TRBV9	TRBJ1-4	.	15	CASSPRGDGNEKLFF	TGTGCCAGCAGCCCACGCGGAGACGGGAATGAAAAACTGTTTTTT
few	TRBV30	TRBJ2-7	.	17	CAWSNVKGTGVRYEQYF	TGTGCCTGGAGTAATGTAAAGGGGACGGGGGTGCGTTACGAGCAGTACTTC
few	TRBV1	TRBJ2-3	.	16	CTSSPFGSGRKDTQYF	TGCACCAGCAGCCCATTTGGGAGCGGGAGAAAAGATACGCAGTATTTT
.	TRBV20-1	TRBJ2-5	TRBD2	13	CSPGLAGQETQYF	TGCAGTCCCGGACTAGCGGGGCAAGAGACCCAGTACTTC
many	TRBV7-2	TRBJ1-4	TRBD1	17	CASSLGQGGVYSEKLFF	TGTGCCAGCAGCTTGGGACAGGGGGGCGTTTATAGTGAAAAACTGTTTTTT
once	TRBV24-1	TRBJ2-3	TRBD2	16	CATSEPGLEGTDTQYF	TGTGCCACCAGTGAACCGGGACTAGAAGGCACAGATACGCAGTATTTT
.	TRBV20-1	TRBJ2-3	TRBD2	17	CSARGGGGAFRLDTQYF	TGCAGTGCGCGGGGTGGCGGGGGGGCTTTTCGGTTAGATACGCAGTATTTT
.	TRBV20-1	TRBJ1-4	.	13	CSALGRGHEKLFF	TGCAGTGCTCTGGGAAGGGGTCATGAAAAACTGTTTTTT
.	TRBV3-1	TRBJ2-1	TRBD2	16	CASSQDDLGLAGGSDF	TGTGCCAGCAGCCAAGATGATTTGGGGCTAGCGGGGGGGTCAGACTTC
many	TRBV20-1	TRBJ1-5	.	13	CSASTDAAQPQHF	TGCAGTGCTAGTACGGACGCGGCCCAGCCCCAGCATTTT
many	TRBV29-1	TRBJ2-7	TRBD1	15	CSVAGGQASSYEQYF	TGCAGCGTAGCTGGGGGACAGGCGAGCTCCTACGAGCAGTACTTC
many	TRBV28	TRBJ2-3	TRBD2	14	CASSTGLGTDTQYF	TGTGCCAGCAGTACCGGACTAGGCACAGATACGCAGTATTTT
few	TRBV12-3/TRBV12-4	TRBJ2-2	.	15	CASIRWLARAGELFF	TGTGCCAGCATCCGGTGGCTAGCGCGGGCCGGGGAGCTGTTTTTT
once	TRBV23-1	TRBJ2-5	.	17	CASSQSYFGPHQETQYF	TGCGCCAGCAGTCAATCGTACTTTGGGCCGCACCAAGAGACCCAGTACTTC
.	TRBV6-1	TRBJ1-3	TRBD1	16	CASSQATGTAGNTIYF	TGTGCCAGCAGCCAAGCTACCGGGACAGCCGGAAACACCATATATTTT
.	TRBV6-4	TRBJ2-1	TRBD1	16	CASSDSAGQGYNEQFF	TGTGCCAGCAGTGACTCCGCAGGACAGGGATACAATGAGCAGTTCTTC
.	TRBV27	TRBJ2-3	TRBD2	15	CASSQPGLWADTQYF	TGTGCCAGCAGTCAACCGGGACTATGGGCAGATACGCAGTATTTT
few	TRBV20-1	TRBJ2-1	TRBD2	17	CSARDLLEGGPFNEQFF	TGCAGTGCTAGAGATCTGTTAGAGGGAGGGCCGTTCAATGAGCAGTTCTTC
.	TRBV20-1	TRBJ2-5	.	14	CSALRFADQETQYF	TGCAGTGCCCTGAGGTTTGCGGACCAAGAGACCCAGTACTTC
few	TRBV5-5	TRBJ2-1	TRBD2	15	CASSPRLAGEDEQFF	TGTGCCAGCAGCCCAAGACTAGCGGGAGAGGATGAGCAGTTCTTC
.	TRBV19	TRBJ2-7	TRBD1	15	CASTFGQGGIYEQYF	TGTGCCAGTACCTTCGGACAGGGGGGTATTTACGAGCAGTACTTC
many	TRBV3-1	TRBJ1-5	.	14	CASSQQISNQPQHF	TGTGCCAGCAGCCAACAGATTAGCAATCAGCCCCAGCATTTT
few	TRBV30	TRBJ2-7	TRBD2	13	CAWNPSGFYEQYF	TGTGCCTGGAATCCTAGCGGTTTCTACGAGCAGTACTTC
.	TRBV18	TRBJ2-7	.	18	CASSIVLDRRSLTYEQYF	TGTGCCAGCTCTATCGTACTGGACCGGCGCTCCTTAACCTACGAGCAGTACTTC